Described below is a single T cell receptor beta chain sequence and its context. TCRdb's copy holds only in-frame clones and misses some; the assay was immunoSEQ multiplex PCR. The sample yields approximately 70,000 clones, roughly 84% seen once. This specimen comes from a study of OX40 agonist ivuxolimab in advanced cancers. The CDR3 spans 15 residues. CDR1 and CDR2 (germline): SGHNT, YENEEA. Trimming took off 7 bases at V and 5 bases at J, with 20 bases between the two ends. The sample consisted of CD4+ or CD8+ T cells sorted from blood, taken in a trial of the OX40 agonist ivuxolimab. This receptor was obtained from an adult with an advanced solid tumor such as melanoma, head and neck, liver or kidney cancer. The chain uses TRBV11-3 and TRBJ1-1; D remains ambiguous. For the CDR3, the DNA is TGTGCCAGCACCCTCAGCTACTCGAACGGAACTGAAGCTTTCTTT. Encoded protein: CASTLSYSNGTEAFF.